These 2 T cell receptor beta chains originate from one sample sequenced in a study of blood T cell repertoires in COVID-19. Repertoires were generated with immunoSEQ multiplex PCR, while TCRdb's copy carries only in-frame clones and drops some. This sample has 400,000 to 450,000 clones, with roughly 85% found just once. Sequences were obtained from peripheral blood. The receptor source for this set is a woman aged 30 to 39 with active or convalescent COVID-19.

CDR3 nucleotide sequence: TGTGCCAGCAGCTTGGCCGTAGGGACTAACACAGATACGCAGTATTTT. Translated, it gives CASSLAVGTNTDTQYF. This chain links TRBV5-4 with TRBJ2-3; TRBD2 agrees at 7 bases. J gave up 2 bases and V 0 bases, and 6 bases lay outside the gene matches. This CDR3 has 16 amino acids. The germline V gene encodes CDR1 SGHNT and CDR2 YYREEE (reference sequence).

V gene TRBV10-3 combines with J gene TRBJ1-1; no clear D. CDR1 and CDR2 from the germline V gene are ENHRY and SYGVKD. Between the trimmed V and J ends, which lost 6 bases and 0 bases, there was a span of 11 bases. The CDR3 sequence is 14 residues long. CDR3 region: CAIREPGMNTEAFF. As DNA, the CDR3 is TGTGCCATCAGGGAACCAGGAATGAACACTGAAGCTTTCTTT.